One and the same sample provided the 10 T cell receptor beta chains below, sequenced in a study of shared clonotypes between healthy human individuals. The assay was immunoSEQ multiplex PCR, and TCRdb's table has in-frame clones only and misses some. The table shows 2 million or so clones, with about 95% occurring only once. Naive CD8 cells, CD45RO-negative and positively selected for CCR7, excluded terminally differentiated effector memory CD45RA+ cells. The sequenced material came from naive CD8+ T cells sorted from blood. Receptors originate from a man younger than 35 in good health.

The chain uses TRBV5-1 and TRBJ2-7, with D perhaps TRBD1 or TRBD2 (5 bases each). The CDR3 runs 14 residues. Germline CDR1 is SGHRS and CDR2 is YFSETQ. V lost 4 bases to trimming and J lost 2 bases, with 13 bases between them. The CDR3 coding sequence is TGCGCCAGCAGCGAGGGACCCCGGGCCTACGAGCAGTACTTC. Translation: CASSEGPRAYEQYF.

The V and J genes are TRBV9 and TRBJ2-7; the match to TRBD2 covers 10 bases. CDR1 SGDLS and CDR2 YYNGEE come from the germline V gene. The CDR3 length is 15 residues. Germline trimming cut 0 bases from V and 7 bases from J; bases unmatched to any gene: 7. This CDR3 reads CASSVEASGRGEQYF. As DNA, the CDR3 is TGTGCCAGCAGCGTAGAGGCTAGCGGGAGAGGGGAGCAGTACTTC.

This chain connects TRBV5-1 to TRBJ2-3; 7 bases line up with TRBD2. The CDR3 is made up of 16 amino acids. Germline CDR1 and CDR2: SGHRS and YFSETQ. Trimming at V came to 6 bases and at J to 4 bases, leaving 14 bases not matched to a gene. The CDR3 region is CASNIESGLDADTQYF. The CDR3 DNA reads TGCGCCAGCAACATCGAAAGTGGACTAGACGCAGATACGCAGTATTTT. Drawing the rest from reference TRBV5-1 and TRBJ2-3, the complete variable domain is KAGVTQTPRYLIKTRGQQVTLSCSPISGHRSVSWYQQTPGQGLQFLFEYFSETQRNKGNFPGRFSGRQFSNSRSEMNVSTLELGDSALYLCASNIESGLDADTQYFGPGTRLTVL.

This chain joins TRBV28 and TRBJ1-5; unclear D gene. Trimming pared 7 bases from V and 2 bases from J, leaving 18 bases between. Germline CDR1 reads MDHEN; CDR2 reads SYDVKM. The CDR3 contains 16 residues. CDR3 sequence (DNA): TGTGCCAGCAACCAGGCGATCGGGGTTCGCAATCAGCCCCAGCATTTT. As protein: CASNQAIGVRNQPQHF.

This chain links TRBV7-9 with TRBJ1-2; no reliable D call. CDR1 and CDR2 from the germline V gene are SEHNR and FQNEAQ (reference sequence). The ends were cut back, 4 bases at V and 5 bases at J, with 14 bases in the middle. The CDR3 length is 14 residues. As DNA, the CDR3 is TGTGCCAGCAGCTCCCCCAATGAGGGTTATGGCTACACCTTC. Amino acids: CASSSPNEGYGYTF.

The CDR3 coding sequence is TGTGCCAGCACCGAACTAGCAGATTACACCGGGGAGCTGTTTTTT. Translating it yields CASTELADYTGELFF. This chain connects TRBV2 to TRBJ2-2; possible D gene TRBD2, 6 bases. This CDR3 contains 15 residues. V was trimmed by 7 bases and J by 3 bases, leaving 15 bases between them. Germline lookup yields CDR1 SNHLY and CDR2 FYNNEI.

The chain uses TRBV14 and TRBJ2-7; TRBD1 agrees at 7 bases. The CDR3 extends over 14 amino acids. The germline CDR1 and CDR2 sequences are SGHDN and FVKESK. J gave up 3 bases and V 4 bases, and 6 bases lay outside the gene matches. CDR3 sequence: CASSPRQGDYEQYF. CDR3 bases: TGTGCCAGCAGCCCCAGACAGGGAGACTACGAGCAGTACTTC.

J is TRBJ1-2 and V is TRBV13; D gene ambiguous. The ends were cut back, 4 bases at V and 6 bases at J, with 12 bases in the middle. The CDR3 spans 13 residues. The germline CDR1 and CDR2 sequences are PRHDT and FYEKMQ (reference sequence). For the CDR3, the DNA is TGTGCCAGCAGCTCCCCCCCGGTGCATGGCTACACCTTC. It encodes CASSSPPVHGYTF. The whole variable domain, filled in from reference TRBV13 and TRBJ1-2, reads AAGVIQSPRHLIKEKRETATLKCYPIPRHDTVYWYQQGPGQDPQFLISFYEKMQSDKGSIPDRFSAQQFSDYHSELNMSSLELGDSALYFCASSSPPVHGYTFGSGTRLTVV.

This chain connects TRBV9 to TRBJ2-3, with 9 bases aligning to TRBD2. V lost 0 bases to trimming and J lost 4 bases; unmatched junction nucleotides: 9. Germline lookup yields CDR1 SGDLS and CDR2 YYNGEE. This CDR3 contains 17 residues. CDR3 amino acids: CASSVGLAGMLADTQYF. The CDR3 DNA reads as TGTGCCAGCAGCGTAGGGCTAGCGGGGATGTTGGCAGATACGCAGTATTTT.

The CDR3 protein is CASSDAANSYNEQFF. The CDR3 nucleotides are TGTGCCAGCAGTGACGCGGCTAACTCCTACAATGAGCAGTTCTTC. V and J are TRBV2 and TRBJ2-1; no reliable D call. V lost 3 bases and J 0 bases, leaving 9 bases between the germline ends. This CDR3 contains 15 residues. Germline lookup yields CDR1 SNHLY and CDR2 FYNNEI.